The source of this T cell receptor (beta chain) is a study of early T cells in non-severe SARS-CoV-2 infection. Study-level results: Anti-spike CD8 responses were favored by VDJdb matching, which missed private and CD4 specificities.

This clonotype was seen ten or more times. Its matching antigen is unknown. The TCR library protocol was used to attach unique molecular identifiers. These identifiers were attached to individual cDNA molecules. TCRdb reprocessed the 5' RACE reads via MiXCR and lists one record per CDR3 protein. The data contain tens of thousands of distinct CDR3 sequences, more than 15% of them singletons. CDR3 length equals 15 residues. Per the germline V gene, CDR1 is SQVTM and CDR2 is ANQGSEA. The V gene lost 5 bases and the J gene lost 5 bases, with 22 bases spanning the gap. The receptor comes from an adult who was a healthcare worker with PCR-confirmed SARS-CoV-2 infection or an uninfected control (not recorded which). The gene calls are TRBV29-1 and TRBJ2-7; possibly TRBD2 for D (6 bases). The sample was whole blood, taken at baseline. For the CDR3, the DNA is TGCAGCGTTCAACGATCGAATACACGGGAGAACGAGCAGTACTTC. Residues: CSVQRSNTRENEQYF.